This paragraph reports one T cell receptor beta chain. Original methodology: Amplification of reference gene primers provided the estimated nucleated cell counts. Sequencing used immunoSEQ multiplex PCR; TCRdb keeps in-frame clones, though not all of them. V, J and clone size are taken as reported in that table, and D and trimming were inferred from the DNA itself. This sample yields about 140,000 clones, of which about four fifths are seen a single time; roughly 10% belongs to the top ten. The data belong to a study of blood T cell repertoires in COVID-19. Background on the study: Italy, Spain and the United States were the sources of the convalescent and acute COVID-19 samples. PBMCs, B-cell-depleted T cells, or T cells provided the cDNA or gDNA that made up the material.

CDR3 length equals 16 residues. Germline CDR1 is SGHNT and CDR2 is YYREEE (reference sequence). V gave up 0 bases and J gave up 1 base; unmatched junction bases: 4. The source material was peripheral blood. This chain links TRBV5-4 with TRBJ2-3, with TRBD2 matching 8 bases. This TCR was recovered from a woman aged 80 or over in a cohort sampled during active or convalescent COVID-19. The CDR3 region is CASSLAVSGGTDTQYF. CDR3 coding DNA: TGTGCCAGCAGCTTGGCTGTTAGCGGGGGCACAGATACGCAGTATTTT.